Following are 21 T cell receptor beta chains from one sample sequenced in a study of T cell responses to AZD1222 COVID-19 vaccine. Sequencing was performed with immunoSEQ multiplex PCR; in TCRdb, only in-frame clones are kept and a portion is missing. The sample records about 110,000 clones, around 94% being singletons. The sequenced sample was peripheral blood, obtained on day 0 of AZD1222 vaccination. The source of these receptors is an adult in good health.

The genes are TRBV9 and TRBJ2-3, with D unresolved. This CDR3 spans 16 amino acids. The ends were cut back, 0 bases at V and 4 bases at J, with 15 bases in the middle. CDR1 and CDR2 (germline): SGDLS, YYNGEE. The CDR3 sequence: CASSVVPSTWADTQYF. CDR3 bases: TGTGCCAGCAGCGTAGTTCCGAGTACCTGGGCAGATACGCAGTATTTT. Together with reference TRBV9 and TRBJ2-3, the CDR3 gives the full variable domain: DSGVTQTPKHLITATGQRVTLRCSPRSGDLSVYWYQQSLDQGLQFLIQYYNGEERAKGNILERFSAQQFPDLHSELNLSSLELGDSALYFCASSVVPSTWADTQYFGPGTRLTVL.

This chain links TRBV2 with TRBJ1-6, with a possible D match to TRBD1 (6 bases). V gave up 7 bases and J gave up 10 bases, with 17 bases separating them. The CDR3 loop spans 14 amino acids. In germline, CDR1 is SNHLY, CDR2 FYNNEI. In DNA form, the CDR3 reads TGTGCCAGCACTGAGGCACAGGGAGACTCACCCCTCCACTTT. It codes for CASTEAQGDSPLHF. Variable domain in full (rest from reference TRBV2 and TRBJ1-6): EPEVTQTPSHQVTQMGQEVILRCVPISNHLYFYWYRQILGQKVEFLVSFYNNEISEKSEIFDDQFSVERPDGSNFTLKIRSTKLEDSAMYFCASTEAQGDSPLHFGNGTRLTVT.

The rearrangement uses TRBV18 and TRBJ1-2, with 12 bases identical to TRBD1. V shed 6 bases and J 7 bases; nucleotides not matched to a gene: 9. Germline lookup yields CDR1 KGHSH and CDR2 LQKENI. This CDR3 is 15 amino acids long. CDR3: CASSPGQGAILGYTF. The CDR3 nucleotides are TGTGCCAGCTCGCCGGGACAGGGGGCGATACTTGGCTACACCTTC. The full variable domain, with the rest looked up from reference TRBV18 and TRBJ1-2, is NAGVMQNPRHLVRRRGQEARLRCSPMKGHSHVYWYRQLPEEGLKFMVYLQKENIIDESGMPKERFSAEFPKEGPSILRIQQVVRGDSAAYFCASSPGQGAILGYTFGSGTRLTVV.

The chain joins TRBV7-9 to TRBJ1-4, with 9 positions matching TRBD1. This CDR3 region has 15 residues. Germline CDR1 and CDR2: SEHNR and FQNEAQ (reference sequence). V shed 8 bases, J shed 1 base, and the junction held 5 bases outside the gene matches. The CDR3 region is CASGDRERTNEKLFF. CDR3 bases: TGTGCCAGCGGGGACAGGGAACGAACTAATGAAAAACTGTTTTTT.

The rearrangement uses TRBV9 and TRBJ1-1; no clear D. The CDR3 covers 13 residues. CDR1 is SGDLS and CDR2 is YYNGEE in the germline V gene. The V and J ends lost 3 bases and 8 bases respectively, with 14 bases between them. The CDR3 loop reads CASSAETGIEAFF. DNA for the CDR3: TGTGCCAGCAGCGCTGAAACGGGTATCGAAGCTTTCTTT. Full variable domain (missing parts from reference TRBV9 and TRBJ1-1): DSGVTQTPKHLITATGQRVTLRCSPRSGDLSVYWYQQSLDQGLQFLIQYYNGEERAKGNILERFSAQQFPDLHSELNLSSLELGDSALYFCASSAETGIEAFFGQGTRLTVV.

The V gene is TRBV29-1, the J gene TRBJ2-7, with D perhaps matching TRBD1 (5 bases). CDR1 and CDR2 (germline): SQVTM, ANQGSEA. Deletions cut 7 bases from V and 4 bases from J, with 17 bases between. The CDR3 spans 13 residues. The CDR3 DNA sequence: TGCAGCGCCAGAGACAGAACCCCGTACGAGCAGTACTTC. As protein: CSARDRTPYEQYF.

V gene TRBV9 combines with J gene TRBJ2-5; no clear D. The CDR3 runs 12 residues. Trimming shortened V by 1 base and J by 4 bases, and 5 bases separated the two germline ends. Germline CDR1 and CDR2: SGDLS and YYNGEE. The CDR3 DNA follows: TGTGCCAGCAGCGTACCCGGAGAGACCCAGTACTTC. Protein: CASSVPGETQYF.

This chain uses TRBV4-1 with TRBJ2-3; tentative D call: TRBD2 (6 bases). Germline V gives CDR1 MGHRA, CDR2 YSYEKL. The CDR3 contains 19 residues. V gave up 4 bases and J gave up 2 bases, with 25 bases separating them. The CDR3 nucleotides are TGCGCCAGCAGCCCTAGAGTTTGGGCGCTAGCGAGGGACACAGATACGCAGTATTTT. Translation gives CASSPRVWALARDTDTQYF.

This chain links TRBV28 with TRBJ2-7; D is unresolved. Germline values: CDR1 MDHEN, CDR2 SYDVKM. Trimming shortened V by 8 bases and J by 2 bases, and 13 bases separated the two germline ends. This CDR3 has 13 amino acids. The CDR3, as DNA: TGTGCCAGCTCCCGGGCCAGAGCCTACGAGCAGTACTTC. This translates into CASSRARAYEQYF.

The chain combines TRBV5-1 with TRBJ1-4; TRBD1 is a possible D gene (6 bases). CDR1 SGHRS and CDR2 YFSETQ come from the germline V gene. The CDR3 spans 15 residues. Trimming removed 4 bases from V and 2 bases from J, with 12 bases in between. The CDR3, as DNA: TGCGCCAGCAGCGAACAGGGTTGGACTAATGAAAAACTGTTTTTT. As protein: CASSEQGWTNEKLFF.

This sequence joins TRBV7-8 and TRBJ1-3; D is possibly TRBD1 (5 bases). This CDR3 has 19 amino acids. V was cut by 2 bases and J by 0 bases, with 20 bases left in between. Germline V gives CDR1 SGHVS, CDR2 FQNEAQ. The CDR3 nucleotides read TGTGCCAGCAGCTTAAGGGAAGTGGCAGGGTGGCCCTCTGGAAACACCATATATTTT. Encoded protein: CASSLREVAGWPSGNTIYF. The full variable domain, its missing parts supplied by reference TRBV7-8 and TRBJ1-3, is GAGVSQSPRYKVAKRGQDVALRCDPISGHVSLFWYQQALGQGPEFLTYFQNEAQLDKSGLPSDRFFAERPEGSVSTLKIQRTQQEDSAVYLCASSLREVAGWPSGNTIYFGEGSWLTVV.

This clone was seen just once. The chain employs TRBV6-4 and TRBJ1-6; 8 nucleotides align to TRBD1. The germline CDR1 and CDR2 sequences are MRHNA and SNTAGT. V shed 6 bases, J shed 2 bases, and the junction held 3 bases outside the gene matches. CDR3 length equals 15 residues. DNA for the CDR3: TGTGCCAGCAGCACGGACAGGGCCTATAATTCACCCCTCCACTTT. Protein: CASSTDRAYNSPLHF.

The chain has TRBV5-1 and TRBJ2-1; D might be TRBD1 (5 bases). The V and J ends lost 1 base and 5 bases respectively, with 7 bases between them. The CDR3 loop spans 13 amino acids. CDR1 and CDR2 from the germline V gene are SGHRS and YFSETQ. CDR3 in DNA: TGCGCCAGCAGCTTGAGACAGAACAATGAGCAGTTCTTC. Protein sequence: CASSLRQNNEQFF.

V and J are TRBV27 and TRBJ1-4; 7 nucleotides align to TRBD1. Germline V gives CDR1 MNHEY, CDR2 SMNVEV (reference sequence). Trimming removed 6 bases from V and 3 bases from J; junction bases left unmatched: 7. The CDR3 covers 15 residues. CDR3 in DNA: TGTGCCAGCAGCCGACAGGGCACATCTAATGAAAAACTGTTTTTT. The encoded protein is CASSRQGTSNEKLFF.

The chain uses TRBV15 and TRBJ2-1; 14 bases agree with TRBD2. Germline CDR1 and CDR2: LNHNV and YYDKDF (reference sequence). CDR3 length: 19 residues. The V segment lost 0 bases and the J segment 4 bases; nucleotides outside the gene matches: 8. CDR3 in DNA: TGTGCCACCAGCAGAGATAGTCGACTAGCGGGAGGGCCTTACAATGAGCAGTTCTTC. This sequence encodes CATSRDSRLAGGPYNEQFF.

V is TRBV4-3 and J is TRBJ2-1; D is perhaps TRBD1 or TRBD2 (7 bases each). The CDR3 totals 15 residues. Trimming removed 1 base at V and 5 bases at J, with 12 bases between. CDR1 is LGHNA and CDR2 is YSLEER in the germline V gene. The CDR3 DNA sequence: TGCGCCAGCAGCCAAGGGGGAGGGACAGACAATGAGCAGTTCTTC. As protein: CASSQGGGTDNEQFF.

The CDR3 sequence is CASSGTSSYNEQFF. The CDR3 bases are TGCGCCAGCAGCGGGACTAGCAGTTACAATGAGCAGTTCTTC. The V call is TRBV10-2, the J call TRBJ2-1; 9 bases match TRBD2. Germline values: CDR1 WSHSY, CDR2 SAAADI. The CDR3 extends over 14 amino acids. The V segment lost 6 bases and the J segment 4 bases; nucleotides outside the gene matches: 4.

To note about this clone: One end of the junction is discordant with germline, which a read error may explain. The chain carries TRBV3-1 (or the pseudogene TRBV3-2) and TRBJ2-1; 8 bases match TRBD2. The CDR3 sequence is 15 residues long. The germline V gene encodes CDR1 LGHDT and CDR2 YNNKEL (reference sequence). The CDR3 nucleotides read TGTGCCACCAGCCCTATCCGGGGGGGCATAGATGAGCAGTTCTTC. It encodes CATSPIRGGIDEQFF.

The CDR3 sequence is CSVLGLYGYTF. In DNA form, the CDR3 reads TGCAGCGTTCTAGGGCTCTATGGCTACACCTTC. V and J are TRBV29-1 and TRBJ1-2; no firm D call. Germline CDR1 is SQVTM and CDR2 is ANQGSEA. The CDR3 runs to 11 residues. V was pared by 5 bases and J by 4 bases, with 8 bases between.

The chain recombines TRBV5-6 with TRBJ2-3; D not resolved. Germline assignment: CDR1 SGHDT and CDR2 YYEEEE. The CDR3 runs 14 residues. V lost 0 bases, J lost 1 base, and 6 bases lay in between. CDR3 bases: TGTGCCAGCAGCTTGGGATTAGGCACAGATACGCAGTATTTT. Translation gives CASSLGLGTDTQYF.

V usage is TRBV4-3 and J usage is TRBJ2-7; the D gene is possibly TRBD2 (7 bases). There are 14 residues in the CDR3. Germline assignment: CDR1 LGHNA and CDR2 YSLEER. With 1 base removed from V and 7 bases from J, the gap between germline ends came to 14 bases. The CDR3 DNA follows: TGCGCCAGCAGCCAAGGAGGGGGGGCTCGGGAGCAGTACTTC. It is translated as CASSQGGGAREQYF.